This entry features one T cell receptor beta chain sequence. Its antigen is still unknown. This specimen belongs to a study of cytomegalovirus exposure and HLA in healthy donors. General study results and limits: The study found most TCR sequences rare, yet found some public TCRs in many donors. Previously analyzed data showed that most TCR beta V segments were productive at a frequency of about 90% or about 30%.

Amplification used 60 Vbeta primers and 13 Jbeta primers. TCRdb's copy holds only in-frame clones and misses some; the assay was immunoSEQ multiplex PCR. The sample has fewer than 150,000 clones, 78% seen once. V was trimmed by 3 bases and J by 4 bases, leaving 10 bases between them. The germline CDR1 and CDR2 sequences are MNHEY and SMNVEV (reference sequence). This CDR3 has 14 amino acids. The V gene is TRBV27, the J gene TRBJ1-5, with D maybe TRBD1 (6 bases). Sequencing was done on a sample of PBMCs. The clonotype originates from a male donor in good health and CMV-seronegative. The CDR3 reads CASSLPGANQPQHF. The CDR3 bases are TGTGCCAGCAGTTTGCCAGGGGCTAATCAGCCCCAGCATTTT.